What follows is one TCR beta chain and its context. Each hyperthyroidism patient was newly diagnosed, with under 2 months' duration, and aged 18 to 65. It was on clinical symptoms, serum thyroxine, TRAb, thyroid ultrasound and orbital computed tomography that diagnosis relied. This specimen belongs to a study of Graves' ophthalmopathy and Graves' hyperthyroidism. Scientists amplified the TCR beta CDR3 regions from RNA transcripts. Scientists carried out first-round RT-PCR using HTBI primers and then a second-round multiplex PCR. In TCRdb, the multiplex PCR reads were re-called with MiXCR into one record per CDR3 protein. The data contain about 550,000 distinct CDR3 sequences, approximately 37% of them singletons. V dropped 5 bases and J dropped 3 bases, with 11 bases sitting between them. The CDR3 contains 13 residues. Looked up from germline, CDR1 is SGHTA and CDR2 is FQGNSA.

This chain connects TRBV7-2 to TRBJ2-7; D is unresolved. The receptor's source is an adult man with Graves' hyperthyroidism. Sequencing was performed on peripheral blood or thyroid tissue (not recorded which). The CDR3 loop is CASSPGIGYEQYF. Here the CDR3 DNA reads TGTGCCAGCAGCCCAGGAATCGGCTACGAGCAGTACTTC.